The 5 T cell receptor beta chains below come from one sample, sequenced in a study of regulatory T cells in long-lasting Graves disease. Researchers made TCR beta libraries by using iRepertoire HTBI primers and running Arm-PCR on CDR3 regions. TCRdb analysed the multiplex PCR reads with MiXCR anew, one entry per CDR3 protein. This sample yields about 220,000 distinct CDR3 sequences, of which roughly a fifth are seen a single time; 10% to 15% belongs to the top ten. Sample time point: newly diagnosed GD, antithyroid drugs for less than 3 months. TCR sequences were obtained from RNA taken from PBMCs. The data were also submitted as part of a second study, on T cells in Graves' hyperthyroidism and ophthalmopathy.

The input for sequencing was peripheral blood mononuclear cells (PBMCs), taken at new diagnosis, from a patient treated with antithyroid drugs. The receptor set was obtained from a young woman with Graves disease.

This clonotype was counted many times. CDR3 amino acids: CASSFGSGGYTF. For the CDR3, the DNA is TGTGCCAGCAGCTTTGGATCGGGGGGCTACACCTTC. J is TRBJ1-2 and V is TRBV7-9; D not certain. Germline V gene lookup returns CDR1 SEHNR and CDR2 FQNEAQ (reference sequence). The V end lost 3 bases, the J end lost 8 bases, and 10 bases lay between the germline ends. This CDR3 contains 12 residues.

The rearrangement links TRBV2 to TRBJ2-1; 9 bases are a match to TRBD1. Trimming at V came to 4 bases and at J to 6 bases, leaving 4 bases not matched to a gene. In germline, CDR1 is SNHLY, CDR2 FYNNEI. The length of the CDR3 is 14 residues. The CDR3 nucleotides read TGTGCCAGCAGTGGGGACAGGGCTAGCAATGAGCAGTTCTTC. Protein: CASSGDRASNEQFF.

There are a few counts of this clonotype. The chain carries TRBV5-4 and TRBJ1-2, with D hard to call. This CDR3 spans 13 amino acids. Between the trimmed V and J ends, which lost 4 bases and 5 bases, there was a span of 12 bases. The germline gives CDR1 SGHNT, CDR2 YYREEE (reference sequence). This CDR3 reads CASSLIATYGYTF. The CDR3 DNA follows: TGTGCCAGCAGCCTCATCGCTACATATGGCTACACCTTC.

V gene TRBV28 combines with J gene TRBJ2-7, with D perhaps being TRBD1 or TRBD2 (6 bases each). Germline lookup yields CDR1 MDHEN and CDR2 SYDVKM. This CDR3 is 17 amino acids long. V gave up 1 base and J gave up 3 bases, with 19 bases separating them. CDR3 amino acids: CASSLFFDRGGIYEQYF. The DNA for the CDR3 is TGTGCCAGCAGTTTATTTTTCGACAGAGGGGGGATCTACGAGCAGTACTTC.

Concerning this clonotype itself: A single base separates this from a much larger clone, so it may be a read error. The rearrangement uses TRBV6-4 and TRBJ1-2; tentatively, D is TRBD1 (5 bases). CDR1 is MRHNA, CDR2 SNTAGT, per germline. The CDR3 is 13 amino acids. V lost 11 bases to trimming and J lost 5 bases, with 18 bases between them. The CDR3 DNA is TGTGCCGGCACCCCGGGGCCAGGATATGGCTACACCTTC. Its translation: CAGTPGPGYGYTF.